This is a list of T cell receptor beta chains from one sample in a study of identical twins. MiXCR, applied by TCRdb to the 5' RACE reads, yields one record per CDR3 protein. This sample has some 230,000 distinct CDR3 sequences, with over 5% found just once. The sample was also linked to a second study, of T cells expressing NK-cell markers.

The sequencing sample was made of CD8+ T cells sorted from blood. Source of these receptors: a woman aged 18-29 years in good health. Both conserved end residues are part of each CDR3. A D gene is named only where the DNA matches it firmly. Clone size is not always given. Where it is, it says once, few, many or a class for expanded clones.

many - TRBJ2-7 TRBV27 TGTGCCAGCGGCGGCTACGAGCAGTACTTC CASGGYEQYF
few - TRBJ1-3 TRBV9 TGTGCCAGCAGCGCCCGGGATCCACAGGGCACCATATATTTT CASSARDPQGTIYF
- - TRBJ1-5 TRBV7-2 TGTGCCAGCAGCTCCGACCATAGGCTCGATCAGCCCCAGCATTTT CASSSDHRLDQPQHF
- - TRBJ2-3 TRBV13 TGTGCCAGCAGCTTAGGCAACCGTCCGCAGTATTTT CASSLGNRPQYF
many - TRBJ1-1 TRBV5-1 TGCGCCAGCAGCCCCGAACCTAGCTCGAACACTGAAGCTTTCTTT CASSPEPSSNTEAFF
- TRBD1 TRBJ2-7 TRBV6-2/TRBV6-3 TGTGCCAGCAGTTGGTACTATTCACAGGGGTACGAGCAGTACTTC CASSWYYSQGYEQYF
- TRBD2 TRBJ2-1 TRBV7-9 TGTGCCAGCAGCTTAGTTGTCGGGAGGGCCAATGAGCAGTTCTTC CASSLVVGRANEQFF
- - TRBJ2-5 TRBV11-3 TGTGCCAGCAGCCCTCCGCGGGAAGAGACCCAGTACTTC CASSPPREETQYF
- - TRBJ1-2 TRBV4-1 TGCGCCAGCAGCCCGGACTCAAGGGGGGGCGGCTACACCTTC CASSPDSRGGGYTF
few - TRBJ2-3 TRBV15 TGTGCCACCAGCAGGGAGGTGAGCACAGATACGCAGTATTTT CATSREVSTDTQYF
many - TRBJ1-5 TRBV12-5 TGTGCTAGTGGCCTTGAGGGCTCGGAAAATCAGCCCCAGCATTTT CASGLEGSENQPQHF
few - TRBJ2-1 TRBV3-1 TGTGCCAGCAGCCAAGTGATTGTACAAACACCGCTGGGTGGCAATGAGCAGTTCTTC CASSQVIVQTPLGGNEQFF
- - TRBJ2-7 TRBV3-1 TGTGCCAGCAGCCTGGGACCGGCCCACGAGCAGTACTTC CASSLGPAHEQYF
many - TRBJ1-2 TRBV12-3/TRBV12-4 TGTGCCAGCAAGGGGGGAGGCTACACCTTC CASKGGGYTF
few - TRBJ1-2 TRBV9 TGTGCCAGCAGCGTAGCTGACGGCTACACCTTC CASSVADGYTF
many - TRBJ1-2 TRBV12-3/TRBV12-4 TGTGCCAGCAGTTTGCAGCCTAACTATGGCTACACCTTC CASSLQPNYGYTF
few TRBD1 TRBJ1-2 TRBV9 TGTGCCAGCAGCGGGGACAGGGCTGGCTACACCTTC CASSGDRAGYTF
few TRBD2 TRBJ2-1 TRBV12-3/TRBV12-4 TGTGCCAGCAAGGGGGGACTAGCGGACAATGAGCAGTTCTTC CASKGGLADNEQFF
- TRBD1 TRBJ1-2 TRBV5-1 TGCGCCAGCAGCCGTTTGGGACAGGGGGCGGATGGCTACACCTTC CASSRLGQGADGYTF
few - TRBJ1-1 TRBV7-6 TGTGCCAGCAGCATAGGGCCGAACACTGAAGCTTTCTTT CASSIGPNTEAFF
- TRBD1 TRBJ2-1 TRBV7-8 TGTGCCAGCAGCTCCCCGCAGGGGGAGCGGTGGAATGAGCAGTTCTTC CASSSPQGERWNEQFF
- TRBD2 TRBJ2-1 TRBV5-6 TGTGCCAGCAGCTACGGGCTCCTCGGGAGGAATGAGCAGTTCTTC CASSYGLLGRNEQFF
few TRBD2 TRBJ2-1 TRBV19 TGTGCCAGTAGTATAAGCGGGAGGGTCGATGAGCAGTTCTTC CASSISGRVDEQFF
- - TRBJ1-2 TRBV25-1 TGTGCCAGCAGTCTCTCTGGGGGGTGGCATGGCTACACCTTC CASSLSGGWHGYTF
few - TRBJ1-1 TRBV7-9 TGTGCCAGCAGCTTACCAAGCAACACTGAAGCTTTCTTT CASSLPSNTEAFF
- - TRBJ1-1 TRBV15 TGTGCCACCAGCAGAGATCAGGCGAACACTGAAGCTTTCTTT CATSRDQANTEAFF
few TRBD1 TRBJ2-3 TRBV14 TGTGCCAGCAGCCAGGTCCGGGACAGTGATGATACGCAGTATTTT CASSQVRDSDDTQYF
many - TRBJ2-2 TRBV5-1 TGCGCCAGCGGGTTCCCCGGGGAGCTGTTTTTT CASGFPGELFF
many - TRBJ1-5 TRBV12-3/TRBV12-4 TGTGCCAGCAGTTTATGGGCAGCTCATCAGCCCCAGCATTTT CASSLWAAHQPQHF
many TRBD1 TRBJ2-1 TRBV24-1 TGTGCCACCAGTGGAACCCAGGGGGCCTACAATGAGCAGTTCTTC CATSGTQGAYNEQFF
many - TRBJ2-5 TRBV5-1 TGCGCCAGCAGTTCCCTCCCTGAGTTCAAAGAGACCCAGTACTTC CASSSLPEFKETQYF
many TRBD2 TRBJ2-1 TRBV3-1 TGTGCCAGCAGCCAAGACGGGACTAGCCTCAATGAGCAGTTCTTC CASSQDGTSLNEQFF
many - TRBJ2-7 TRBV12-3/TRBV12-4 TGTGCCAGCACTGGGGACGGCTCCTACGAGCAGTACTTC CASTGDGSYEQYF
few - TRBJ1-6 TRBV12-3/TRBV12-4 TGTGCCAGCACTATGGGGAGTTCACCCCTCCACTTT CASTMGSSPLHF
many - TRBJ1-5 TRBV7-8 TGTGCCAGCAGCTTAGGGAATAGCAATCAGCCCCAGCATTTT CASSLGNSNQPQHF
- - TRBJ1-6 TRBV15 TGTGCCACCAGCAGTTTTGGCGGGCTTTCACCCCTCCACTTT CATSSFGGLSPLHF
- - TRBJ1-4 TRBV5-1 TGCGCCAGCAGCTTTGGCGCAGGGATTGCAACTAATGAAAAACTGTTTTTT CASSFGAGIATNEKLFF
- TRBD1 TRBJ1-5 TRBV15 TGTGCCACCAGCTCCGACAGGGGCAATCAGCCCCAGCATTTT CATSSDRGNQPQHF
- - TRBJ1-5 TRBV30 TGTGCCTGGGCAGACAGTAGCAATCAGCCCCAGCATTTT CAWADSSNQPQHF
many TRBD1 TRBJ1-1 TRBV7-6 TGTGCCAGCAGCTTAGCGCCGGGACAGGGGAGCACTGAAGCTTTCTTT CASSLAPGQGSTEAFF
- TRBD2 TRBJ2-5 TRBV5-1 TGCGCCAGCACTCTCGGGGGGGTCCAAGAGACCCAGTACTTC CASTLGGVQETQYF
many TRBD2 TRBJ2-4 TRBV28 TGTGCCAGCAGTAGCGGGATGGGACTAGCGGGAGGGCCCCAAAACATTCAGTACTTC CASSSGMGLAGGPQNIQYF
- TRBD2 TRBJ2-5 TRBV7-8 TGTGCCAGCAAATCTCGAGCGGGGGGGCGGGAGACCCAGTACTTC CASKSRAGGRETQYF
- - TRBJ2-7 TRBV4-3 TGCGCCAGCAGCCATGGCAGGGACCCCTACGAGCAGTACTTC CASSHGRDPYEQYF
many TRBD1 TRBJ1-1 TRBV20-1 TGCAGTGCTAGCGGGACAGAAAGATACACTGAAGCTTTCTTT CSASGTERYTEAFF
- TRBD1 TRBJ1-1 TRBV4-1 TGCGCCAGCAGACCCGGGGCAGGGGGAAGGACTGAAGCTTTCTTT CASRPGAGGRTEAFF
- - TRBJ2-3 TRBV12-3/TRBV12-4 TGTGCCAGCAGTTTCGCTTCCTCAGATACGCAGTATTTT CASSFASSDTQYF
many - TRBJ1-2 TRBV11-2 TGTGCCAGCAGCTTAGGCGGGGGCGGCTATGGCTACACCTTC CASSLGGGGYGYTF
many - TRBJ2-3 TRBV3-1 TGTGCCAGCAGCCAAGACGGGCGGGGACCAGATACGCAGTATTTT CASSQDGRGPDTQYF
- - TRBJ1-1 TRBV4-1 TGCGCCAGCAGCCAAGAAGGCGGGGACCCTGAAGCTTTCTTT CASSQEGGDPEAFF
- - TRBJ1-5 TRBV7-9 TGTGCCAGCAGCTTTGGCAGGCAGCAGCCCCAGCATTTT CASSFGRQQPQHF
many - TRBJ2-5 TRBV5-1 TGCGCCAGCAGCTTGGAACTACAAGAGACCCAGTACTTC CASSLELQETQYF
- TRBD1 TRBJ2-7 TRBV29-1 TGCAGCGTTAGGACAGGCTCCTACGAGCAGTACTTC CSVRTGSYEQYF
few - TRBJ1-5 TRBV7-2 TGTGCCAGCAGCCCTGTAGTATCCTGGGATCAGCCCCAGCATTTT CASSPVVSWDQPQHF
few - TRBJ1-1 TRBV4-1 TGCGCCAGCAGCAGACAGAACACTGAAGCTTTCTTT CASSRQNTEAFF